The entry below gives a single T cell receptor beta chain sequence along with its context. Its antigen is unidentified. These data are taken from a study of identifying expanded T cells in peripheral blood. Study-level results: About 1.2 clones differed between technical replicates, versus roughly 17 and 20 over time. Variance in clone template counts between approximately 2-week samples significantly increased with total template count across all healthy donors.

Sequencing was performed with immunoSEQ multiplex PCR; in TCRdb, only in-frame clones are kept and a portion is missing. This table has around 100,000 clones, roughly 87% appearing once. During the collection period, no donor immune events like infections were recorded. Trimming removed 4 bases from V and 8 bases from J, with 11 bases in between. This CDR3 region has 12 residues. The germline CDR1 and CDR2 sequences are SNHLY and FYNNEI. This clonotype originated in a person aged 18-70 years in good health. The genes are TRBV2 and TRBJ1-2; D gene unclear. The sample taken for sequencing was blood. This CDR3 reads CASSAVGLGYTF. For the CDR3, the DNA is TGTGCCAGCAGTGCCGTGGGATTGGGCTACACCTTC.